This T cell receptor (beta chain) was captured in a study of identical twins. TCRdb re-analysed the 5' RACE reads in MiXCR, keeping a single row per CDR3 protein. There are roughly 570,000 distinct CDR3 sequences in the sample; roughly 9.9% occur only once, and approximately 3% lies in the top ten. Findings and caveats of the study: The study reached conclusions through statistical analysis that was cross-sectional, not following the same donors. Whereas memory repertoires showed no such difference, abundant cord blood beta clonotypes carried fewer insertions. Among out-of-frame alpha sequences shared by twins, low generation probability occurred in excess.

Germline V CDR1 and CDR2: SSHAT, FNYEAQ (reference sequence). The CDR3 runs to 20 residues. This clonotype was detected many times. Its antigen is not known. The germline gene is not matched at one end of the junction; a read error may be the cause. The same data also went into a second study, on yellow fever vaccine responses in identical twins. From that second work: Twins' T cell vaccine responses reportedly looked partly convergent, partly personalized.

The clonotype originates from a woman under 30 in good health. The rearrangement joins TRBV7-7 to TRBJ2-3; 11 positions agree with TRBD2. Material: PBMCs. In DNA, the CDR3 is TGTGCTAGCAGCGCCAGACTAGCGGGGAGCCGGCCTGGGAGCACAGATACGCAGTATTTT. It specifies CASSARLAGSRPGSTDTQYF. Full variable domain (rest looked up from reference TRBV7-7 and TRBJ2-3): GAGVSQSPRYKVTKRGQDVTLRCDPISSHATLYWYQQALGQGPEFLTYFNYEAQPDKSGLPSDRFSAERPEGSISTLTIQRTEQRDSAMYRCASSARLAGSRPGSTDTQYFGPGTRLTVL.